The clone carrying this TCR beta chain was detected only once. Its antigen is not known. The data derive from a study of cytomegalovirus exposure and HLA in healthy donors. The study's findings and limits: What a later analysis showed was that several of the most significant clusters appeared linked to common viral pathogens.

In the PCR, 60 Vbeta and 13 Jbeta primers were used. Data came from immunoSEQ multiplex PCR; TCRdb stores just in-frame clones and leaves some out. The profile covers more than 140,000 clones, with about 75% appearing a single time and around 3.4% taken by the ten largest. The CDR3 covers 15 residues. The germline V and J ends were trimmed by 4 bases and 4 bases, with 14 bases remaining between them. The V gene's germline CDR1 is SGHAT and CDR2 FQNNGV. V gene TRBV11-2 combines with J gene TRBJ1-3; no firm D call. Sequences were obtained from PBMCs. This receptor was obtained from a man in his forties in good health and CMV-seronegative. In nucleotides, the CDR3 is TGTGCCAGCAGCTCAATAAAGGGAGTAGGAAACACCATATATTTT. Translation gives CASSSIKGVGNTIYF.